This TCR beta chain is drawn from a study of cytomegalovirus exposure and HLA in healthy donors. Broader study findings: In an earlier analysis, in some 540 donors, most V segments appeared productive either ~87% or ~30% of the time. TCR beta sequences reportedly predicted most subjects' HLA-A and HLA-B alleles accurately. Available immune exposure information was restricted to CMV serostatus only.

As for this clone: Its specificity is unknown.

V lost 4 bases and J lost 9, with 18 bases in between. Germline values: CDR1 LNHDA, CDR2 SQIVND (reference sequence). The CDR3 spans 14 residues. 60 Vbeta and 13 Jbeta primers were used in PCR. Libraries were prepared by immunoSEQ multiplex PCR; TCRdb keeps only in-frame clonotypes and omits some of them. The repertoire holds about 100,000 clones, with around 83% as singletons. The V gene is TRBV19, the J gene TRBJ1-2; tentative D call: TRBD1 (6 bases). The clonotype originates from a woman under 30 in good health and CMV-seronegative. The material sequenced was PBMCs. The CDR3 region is CASSSRRDTGSYTF. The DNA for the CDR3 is TGTGCCAGTAGTAGCCGACGGGACACCGGGAGCTACACCTTC.